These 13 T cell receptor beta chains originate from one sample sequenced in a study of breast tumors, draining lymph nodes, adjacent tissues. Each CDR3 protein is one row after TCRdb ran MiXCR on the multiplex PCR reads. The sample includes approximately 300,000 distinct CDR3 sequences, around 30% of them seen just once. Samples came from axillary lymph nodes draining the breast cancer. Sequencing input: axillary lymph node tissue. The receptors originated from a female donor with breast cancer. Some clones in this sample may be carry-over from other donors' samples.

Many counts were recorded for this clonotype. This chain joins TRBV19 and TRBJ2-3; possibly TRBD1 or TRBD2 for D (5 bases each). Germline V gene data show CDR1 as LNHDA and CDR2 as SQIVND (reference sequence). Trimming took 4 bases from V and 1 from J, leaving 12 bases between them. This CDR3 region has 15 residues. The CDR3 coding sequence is TGTGCCAGTAGTAGGGACGGAATCCGCACAGATACGCAGTATTTT. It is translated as CASSRDGIRTDTQYF.

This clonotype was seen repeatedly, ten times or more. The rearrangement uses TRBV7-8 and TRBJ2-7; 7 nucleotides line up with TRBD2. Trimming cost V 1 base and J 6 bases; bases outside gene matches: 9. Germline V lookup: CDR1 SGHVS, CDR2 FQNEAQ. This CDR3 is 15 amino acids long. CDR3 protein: CASSLVAAGEGEQYF. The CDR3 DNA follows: TGTGCCAGCAGCTTAGTAGCTGCGGGAGAAGGCGAGCAGTACTTC.

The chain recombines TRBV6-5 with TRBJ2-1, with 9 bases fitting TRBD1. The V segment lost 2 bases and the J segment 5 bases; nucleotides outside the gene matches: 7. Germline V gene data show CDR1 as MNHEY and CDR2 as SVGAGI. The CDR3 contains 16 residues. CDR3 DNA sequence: TGTGCCAGCAGTTACCTCCCGGGACAGGGAAACAATGAGCAGTTCTTC. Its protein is CASSYLPGQGNNEQFF.

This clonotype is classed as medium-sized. CDR3 region: CATSRARTSGMGTQYF. The DNA of the CDR3 is TGTGCCACCAGCAGAGCCAGGACTAGCGGGATGGGGACCCAGTACTTC. The rearrangement uses TRBV15 and TRBJ2-5; 12 bases align to TRBD2. Germline V gene sequence: CDR1 LNHNV, CDR2 YYDKDF (reference sequence). Trimming at V came to 1 base and at J to 7 bases, leaving 7 bases not matched to a gene. The CDR3 extends over 16 amino acids.

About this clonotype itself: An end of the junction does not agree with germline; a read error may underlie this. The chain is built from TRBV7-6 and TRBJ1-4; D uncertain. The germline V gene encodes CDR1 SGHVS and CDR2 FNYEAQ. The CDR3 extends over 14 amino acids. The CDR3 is CGSSFSTAHEKLFF. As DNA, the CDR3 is TGTGGCAGCAGCTTTAGTACGGCCCATGAAAAGCTGTTTTTT.

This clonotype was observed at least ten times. CDR3 bases: TGTGCCAGCAGTTGGGGGGGGGGGACCGGGAGGGAGCAGTTCTTC. Translated: CASSWGGGTGREQFF. The V call is TRBV12-3 or TRBV12-4, the J call TRBJ2-1, with TRBD2 matching over 7 bases. V lost 4 bases, J lost 10 bases, and 13 bases stayed unmatched. This CDR3 has 15 amino acids.

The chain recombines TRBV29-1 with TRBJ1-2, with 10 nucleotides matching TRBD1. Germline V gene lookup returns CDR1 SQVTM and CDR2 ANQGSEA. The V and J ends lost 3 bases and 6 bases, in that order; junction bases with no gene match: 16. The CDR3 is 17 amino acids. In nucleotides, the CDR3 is TGCAGCGTTGATGAGGGGGGGAGACAGGGGGCAGTTGATGGCTACACCTTC. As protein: CSVDEGGRQGAVDGYTF.

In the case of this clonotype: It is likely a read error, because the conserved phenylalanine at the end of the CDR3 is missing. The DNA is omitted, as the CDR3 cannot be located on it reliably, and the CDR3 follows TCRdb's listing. CDR3 loop: CASSQDPPNYEQSL. The chain joins TRBV14 to TRBJ2-7. Germline V gene data show CDR1 as SGHDN and CDR2 as FVKESK. A total of 14 residues make up the CDR3, ends included.

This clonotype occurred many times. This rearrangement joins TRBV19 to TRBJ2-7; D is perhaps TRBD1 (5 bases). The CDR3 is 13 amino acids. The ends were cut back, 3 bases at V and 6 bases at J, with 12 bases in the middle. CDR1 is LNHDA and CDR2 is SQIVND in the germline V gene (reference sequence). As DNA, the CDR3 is TGTGCCAGTAGTATCGCAGGGCTTGGCGAGCAGTACTTC. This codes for CASSIAGLGEQYF.

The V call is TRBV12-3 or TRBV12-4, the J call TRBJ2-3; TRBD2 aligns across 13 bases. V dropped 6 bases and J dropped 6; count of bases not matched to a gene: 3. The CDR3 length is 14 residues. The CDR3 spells CASSTSGRGDTQYF. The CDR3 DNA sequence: TGTGCCAGCAGCACTAGCGGGAGGGGGGATACGCAGTATTTT.

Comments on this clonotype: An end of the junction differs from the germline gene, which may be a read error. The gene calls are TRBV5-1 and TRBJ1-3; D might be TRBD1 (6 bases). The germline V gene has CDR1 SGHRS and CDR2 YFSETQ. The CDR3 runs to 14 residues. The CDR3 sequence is CACSLERGGNTIYF. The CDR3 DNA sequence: TGCGCCTGCAGCTTGGAAAGGGGGGGAAACACCATATATTTT.

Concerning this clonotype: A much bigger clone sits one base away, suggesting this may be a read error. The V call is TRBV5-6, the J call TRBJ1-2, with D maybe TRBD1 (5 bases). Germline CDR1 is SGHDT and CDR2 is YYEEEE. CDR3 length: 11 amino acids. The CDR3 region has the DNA TGTGCCAGCACTAGGGGTTTTGGCCACACCTTC. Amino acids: CASTRGFGHTF.

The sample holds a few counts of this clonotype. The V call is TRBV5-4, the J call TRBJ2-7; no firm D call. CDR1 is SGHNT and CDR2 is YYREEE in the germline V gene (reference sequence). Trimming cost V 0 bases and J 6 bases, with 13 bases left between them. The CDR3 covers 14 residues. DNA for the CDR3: TGTGCCAGCAGCTTGGGTAGCCCTCTGGGCGAGCAGTACTTC. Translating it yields CASSLGSPLGEQYF.